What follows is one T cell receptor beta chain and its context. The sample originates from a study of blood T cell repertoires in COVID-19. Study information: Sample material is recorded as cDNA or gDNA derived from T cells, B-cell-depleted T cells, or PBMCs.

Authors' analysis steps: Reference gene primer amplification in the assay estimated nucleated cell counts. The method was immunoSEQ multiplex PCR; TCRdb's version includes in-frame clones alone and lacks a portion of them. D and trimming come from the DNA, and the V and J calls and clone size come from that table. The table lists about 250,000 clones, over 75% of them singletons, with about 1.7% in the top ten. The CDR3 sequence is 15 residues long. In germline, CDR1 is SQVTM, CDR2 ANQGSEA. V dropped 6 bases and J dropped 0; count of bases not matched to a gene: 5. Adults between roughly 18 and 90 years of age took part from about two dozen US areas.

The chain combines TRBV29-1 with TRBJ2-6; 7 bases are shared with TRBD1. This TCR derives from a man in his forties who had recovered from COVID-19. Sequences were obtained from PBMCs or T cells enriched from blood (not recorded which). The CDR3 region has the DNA TGCAGCGTAGCAACAGGGGCCTCTGGGGCCAACGTCCTGACTTTC. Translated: CSVATGASGANVLTF.